This T cell receptor (beta chain) was sequenced for a study of blood T cells in healthy people across ages. The CDR3 runs 16 residues. V lost 3 bases, J lost 1 base, and 5 bases stayed unmatched. In regard to this clonotype: As yet, its antigen is unknown.

Study results and limitations: Unsorted PBMCs prevented conclusive naive versus antigen-experienced comparison. Across the age range, TCR beta diversity per million T cells fell in a roughly linear way.

Primers used in a second PCR of about 6 to 12 cycles were a sample-barcoded 5' primer and a J-beta primer mix. MiXCR was run by TCRdb on the 5' RACE reads, yielding one entry per CDR3 protein. In the table there are hundreds of thousands of distinct CDR3 sequences, 44% of which are singletons. The sequenced sample consisted of blood. The chain recombines TRBV12-3 or TRBV12-4 with TRBJ2-5, with 10 bases matching TRBD2. The source of this sequence is a man between 60 and 75 years old in good health. The chain's CDR3 is CASSFRAGGTQETQYF. CDR3 sequence (DNA): TGTGCCAGCAGTTTCCGAGCGGGAGGGACCCAAGAGACCCAGTACTTC.